The rows below give T cell receptor beta chains drawn from one sample of a study of human T cells and chemical hapten exposure. MiXCR, applied by TCRdb to the RACE reads, yields one record per CDR3 protein. The sample holds 330,000 or so distinct CDR3 sequences, roughly 6.3% seen once. The sequencing here drew on whole blood, taken in connection with sensitization to the hapten diphenylcyclopropenone (DPC). These receptor sequences come from a woman aged 18-29 years with alopecia areata. Some clones in this sample may be carry-over from other donors' samples. The CDR3 runs from the conserved cysteine through the conserved F or W. The order of the fields is CDR3 protein, J gene, clone size, V gene. Some rows mark clone size as missing; the rest say once, few, many or name a class of expanded clone.

CDR3 protein: CASRPRVDTEAFF
J gene: TRBJ1-1
clone size: -
V gene: TRBV7-9

CDR3 protein: CASSSTRSITDTQYF
J gene: TRBJ2-3
clone size: many
V gene: TRBV7-9

CDR3 protein: CASSQVWGSNQPQHF
J gene: TRBJ1-5
clone size: many
V gene: TRBV4-3

CDR3 protein: CATSDSSQTDTQYF
J gene: TRBJ2-3
clone size: -
V gene: TRBV24-1

CDR3 protein: CASSRDRGLSSPLHF
J gene: TRBJ1-6
clone size: few
V gene: TRBV7-2

CDR3 protein: CASSSRGLVREQYF
J gene: TRBJ2-7
clone size: few
V gene: TRBV28

CDR3 protein: CASSPPPVDEKLFF
J gene: TRBJ1-4
clone size: many
V gene: TRBV12-3/TRBV12-4

CDR3 protein: CASSQVHPHTDTQYF
J gene: TRBJ2-3
clone size: few
V gene: TRBV4-1

CDR3 protein: CASSLVPQPSNSPLHF
J gene: TRBJ1-6
clone size: few
V gene: TRBV5-1

CDR3 protein: CASTIFATHPGYTF
J gene: TRBJ1-2
clone size: many
V gene: TRBV18

CDR3 protein: CASSWDSGTDTQYF
J gene: TRBJ2-3
clone size: few
V gene: TRBV5-5

CDR3 protein: CASSSYSTDTQYF
J gene: TRBJ2-3
clone size: many
V gene: TRBV7-2

CDR3 protein: CASSFNNRSGNGYTF
J gene: TRBJ1-2
clone size: few
V gene: TRBV27

CDR3 protein: CASSLTRTGNEQFF
J gene: TRBJ2-1
clone size: -
V gene: TRBV7-3

CDR3 protein: CASSFDSSTDTQYF
J gene: TRBJ2-3
clone size: few
V gene: TRBV7-6

CDR3 protein: CASRGAGVYGYTF
J gene: TRBJ1-2
clone size: few
V gene: TRBV6-1

CDR3 protein: CASSLDVREKLFF
J gene: TRBJ1-4
clone size: -
V gene: TRBV7-9

CDR3 protein: CASSRTSLAGGRLTQYF
J gene: TRBJ2-5
clone size: few
V gene: TRBV6-5

CDR3 protein: CASSLEISNQPQHF
J gene: TRBJ1-5
clone size: few
V gene: TRBV4-3

CDR3 protein: CASSQEGVGGIDEQYF
J gene: TRBJ2-7
clone size: -
V gene: TRBV3-1

CDR3 protein: CASSLRTSSYNEQFF
J gene: TRBJ2-1
clone size: many
V gene: TRBV11-2

CDR3 protein: CASRQGAIVADTQYF
J gene: TRBJ2-3
clone size: many
V gene: TRBV27

CDR3 protein: CASSLTGAKGEAFF
J gene: TRBJ1-1
clone size: few
V gene: TRBV7-3

CDR3 protein: CASSPVRASYTYNEQFF
J gene: TRBJ2-1
clone size: -
V gene: TRBV18

CDR3 protein: CASSLVFRPDTQYF
J gene: TRBJ2-3
clone size: -
V gene: TRBV28

CDR3 protein: CASRSQSSYNSPLHF
J gene: TRBJ1-6
clone size: few
V gene: TRBV28

CDR3 protein: CASSLLSENQPQHF
J gene: TRBJ1-5
clone size: few
V gene: TRBV12-3/TRBV12-4

CDR3 protein: CASSFSSPRREQYF
J gene: TRBJ2-7
clone size: few
V gene: TRBV27

CDR3 protein: CASTGEGGYQPQHF
J gene: TRBJ1-5
clone size: -
V gene: TRBV2

CDR3 protein: CASSLDSEEQFF
J gene: TRBJ2-1
clone size: -
V gene: TRBV5-6

CDR3 protein: CSARGDRDYEQYF
J gene: TRBJ2-7
clone size: few
V gene: TRBV20-1